A single sample is the source of the 29 T cell receptor beta chains below, sequenced in a study of radiotherapy plus CTLA-4 blockade in lung cancer. TCRdb's copy holds only in-frame clones and misses some; the assay was immunoSEQ multiplex PCR. The data show approximately 40,000 clones, approximately 86% seen once. This sample comprised peripheral blood, obtained from a patient treated with radiotherapy plus ipilimumab. The receptors were sampled from a human donor with non-small cell lung cancer whose response to radiotherapy plus ipilimumab could not be evaluated.

A single count supports this clone. The gene calls are TRBV21-1 and TRBJ2-7; the table's D call, TRBD2, has no DNA check behind it. TRBV21-1 is flagged as a pseudogene. The CDR3 is 12 residues long. The CDR3 here is CASSLGSYEQYF. CDR3 coding DNA: TGTGCCAGCAGTCTGGGGAGCTACGAGCAGTACTTC.

V and J are TRBV19 and TRBJ2-7; D possibly corresponds to TRBD2 (7 bases). Germline V gene sequence: CDR1 LNHDA, CDR2 SQIVND (reference sequence). V was pared by 8 bases and J by 1 base, with 21 bases between. CDR3 size: 16 residues. This CDR3 is CASRGAGHRGSYEQYF. The CDR3 bases are TGTGCCAGTCGGGGGGCCGGGCATAGGGGGTCCTACGAGCAGTACTTC.

As concerns this clone: Because the CDR3 is missing its conserved closing phenylalanine or tryptophan, this is likely a read error. V usage is TRBV9 and J usage is TRBJ2-7; 8 bases line up with TRBD2. Germline V gene sequence: CDR1 SGDLS, CDR2 YYNGEE. J lost 7 bases, V lost 3 bases, and 9 bases had no gene match. The CDR3 length is 14 residues. The CDR3 nucleotides are TGTGCCAGCAGCGGGGGGACTAGTTCTAGGGAGCAGTACCTC. It translates to CASSGGTSSREQYL.

This clone was detected only once. The chain joins TRBV28 to TRBJ1-5; 7 nucleotides line up with TRBD1. This CDR3 has 15 residues. The trim removed 3 bases at V and 2 bases at J, leaving 4 bases unmatched. Germline values: CDR1 MDHEN, CDR2 SYDVKM. CDR3 bases: TGTGCCAGCAGTTTCAGGGGGTTAGGCAATCAGCCCCAGCATTTT. Translation: CASSFRGLGNQPQHF.

The genes are TRBV7-9 and TRBJ2-7; the match to TRBD2 covers 7 bases. The CDR3 consists of 15 residues. Germline values: CDR1 SEHNR, CDR2 FQNEAQ (reference sequence). Trimming took 0 bases from V and 6 from J; bases not matched to a gene: 8. The CDR3 DNA reads as TGTGCCAGCAGCTTAGCGGGGGGGTTTGTAGGCGAGCAGTACTTC. Its translation is CASSLAGGFVGEQYF.

The rearrangement uses TRBV29-1 and TRBJ1-4; a possible D gene is TRBD1 (6 bases). In germline, CDR1 is SQVTM, CDR2 ANQGSEA. The CDR3 sequence is 12 residues long. Trimming cost V 4 bases and J 5 bases, with 8 bases left between them. For the CDR3, the DNA is TGCAGCGTTGCAGGGGCGAATGAAAAACTGTTTTTT. Protein sequence: CSVAGANEKLFF.

This chain links TRBV5-8 with TRBJ2-5, with 8 bases aligning to TRBD1. CDR1 SGHTS and CDR2 YDEGEE come from the germline V gene. The CDR3 has 16 residues. V lost 0 bases and J lost 2; bases outside the gene matches: 6. CDR3 residues: CASSLGLRGHQETQYF. In nucleotides, the CDR3 is TGTGCCAGCAGCTTGGGGCTCAGGGGGCATCAAGAGACCCAGTACTTC.

V usage is TRBV6-5 and J usage is TRBJ2-7; D is perhaps TRBD1 (7 bases). The CDR3 consists of 14 residues. Germline loops: CDR1 MNHEY, CDR2 SVGAGI. V gave up 6 bases and J gave up 2 bases, with 14 bases separating them. CDR3 region: CASRLSRGAYEQYF. The CDR3 DNA reads TGTGCCAGCAGACTATCCAGGGGGGCCTACGAGCAGTACTTC.

The V call is TRBV5-6, the J call TRBJ2-2, with TRBD2 identical over 14 bases. CDR3 length: 16 amino acids. Germline loops: CDR1 SGHDT, CDR2 YYEEEE. After removal of 7 bases from V and 5 bases from J, the junction contained 7 bases not matched to a gene. CDR3 sequence: CASRRLAGGLTGELFF. The CDR3 region has the DNA TGTGCCAGCCGGCGACTAGCGGGGGGGCTTACCGGGGAGCTGTTTTTT.

The genes are TRBV28 and TRBJ1-5; possibly TRBD1 for D (5 bases). The V end was cut by 1 base, the J end by 9 bases, with 13 bases between. The CDR3 spans 14 residues. The V gene's germline CDR1 is MDHEN and CDR2 SYDVKM. The CDR3 here is CASSLSGVGWPQHF. The DNA of the CDR3 is TGTGCCAGCAGTTTATCGGGGGTGGGGTGGCCCCAGCATTTT.

The rearrangement links TRBV19 to TRBJ2-2; D not certain. The germline CDR1 and CDR2 sequences are LNHDA and SQIVND (reference sequence). Trimming shortened V by 3 bases and J by 5 bases, and 10 bases separated the two germline ends. The CDR3 runs 14 residues. The CDR3, as DNA: TGTGCCAGTAGTATTGAGGCTGCAACCGGGGAGCTGTTTTTT. Encoded protein: CASSIEAATGELFF.

The chain has TRBV6-1 and TRBJ1-4; D might be TRBD1 (5 bases). Trimming left V 11 bases short and J 0 bases short, with 10 bases between. The germline V gene has CDR1 MNHNS and CDR2 SASEGT. This CDR3 spans 13 amino acids. CDR3 bases: TGTGCCGGGGGGGGAGCAACTAATGAAAAACTGTTTTTT. It codes for CAGGGATNEKLFF.

This clone was counted a single time. This chain connects TRBV28 to TRBJ2-7; D is possibly TRBD1 (5 bases). V gave up 3 bases and J gave up 2 bases, with 8 bases separating them. This CDR3 contains 13 residues. Per the germline V gene, CDR1 is MDHEN and CDR2 is SYDVKM. Written as DNA, the CDR3 is TGTGCCAGCAGTTTTGGGGCCACCTACGAGCAGTACTTC. Translating it yields CASSFGATYEQYF. Full variable domain (missing parts from reference TRBV28 and TRBJ2-7): DVKVTQSSRYLVKRTGEKVFLECVQDMDHENMFWYRQDPGLGLRLIYFSYDVKMKEKGDIPEGYSVSREKKERFSLILESASTNQTSMYLCASSFGATYEQYFGPGTRLTVT.

The chain uses TRBV5-1 and TRBJ2-1, with TRBD2 identical over 13 bases. This CDR3 is built from 15 residues. Germline V gene sequence: CDR1 SGHRS, CDR2 YFSETQ. With 4 bases clipped from V and 6 bases from J, the junction kept 4 bases outside the gene matches. The DNA of the CDR3 is TGCGCCAGCAGCCCCGGACTAGCGGGAGTCAATGAGCAGTTCTTC. Translation: CASSPGLAGVNEQFF.

J is TRBJ2-7 and V is TRBV10-3, with D possibly matching TRBD2 (5 bases). The CDR3 runs 15 residues. Trimming left V 0 bases short and J 7 bases short, with 16 bases between. CDR1 is ENHRY, CDR2 SYGVKD, per germline. CDR3 sequence (DNA): TGTGCCATCAGTGAGTCGGGAAGTAGCGCTGGGGAGCAGTACTTC. As protein: CAISESGSSAGEQYF.

This chain uses TRBV5-1 with TRBJ2-5; 8 positions agree with TRBD1. This CDR3 is 14 amino acids long. Germline lookup yields CDR1 SGHRS and CDR2 YFSETQ. Trimming removed 3 bases from V and 5 bases from J; junction bases left unmatched: 6. The CDR3 coding sequence is TGCGCCAGCAGCTCGCAGGGGGCTTTCGAGACCCAGTACTTC. Translating gives CASSSQGAFETQYF.

This clone is a singleton in its sample. The V call is TRBV27, the J call TRBJ2-1; 7 bases agree with TRBD2. The V gene end was trimmed by 3 bases and the J gene end by 7 bases; junction bases not matched to a gene: 6. The CDR3 loop spans 14 amino acids. Germline CDR1 MNHEY, CDR2 SMNVEV (reference sequence). The CDR3 DNA follows: TGTGCCAGCAGTTTGTGGGAGGGGAAGAATGAGCAGTTCTTC. This encodes CASSLWEGKNEQFF.

The chain carries TRBV7-2 and TRBJ1-5; D call uncertain. Per the germline V gene, CDR1 is SGHTA and CDR2 is FQGNSA. Trimming stripped 6 bases from V and 3 bases from J, with 9 bases between. This CDR3 region has 13 residues. This chain's CDR3 is CASSVSPNQPQHF. CDR3 coding DNA: TGTGCCAGCAGTGTGAGTCCCAATCAGCCCCAGCATTTT.

V and J are TRBV5-4 and TRBJ2-7; 11 bases fit TRBD2. Germline-derived CDR1 and CDR2 are SGHNT and YYREEE (reference sequence). The CDR3 totals 17 residues. J lost 3 bases, V lost 2 bases, and 10 bases had no gene match. In DNA form, the CDR3 reads TGTGCCAGCAGCTTCTTTAGCGGGGGGGCCCTCGTCTACGAGCAGTACTTC. It translates to CASSFFSGGALVYEQYF.

The CDR3 bases are TGTGCCAGCAACCCAGCGGACAGGGTCTATGGCTACACCTTC. Protein: CASNPADRVYGYTF. V and J are TRBV6-1 and TRBJ1-2; 8 bases are shared with TRBD1. V lost 7 bases, J lost 4 bases, and 8 bases stayed unmatched. From germline, CDR1 is MNHNS and CDR2 SASEGT. There are 14 residues in the CDR3.

The chain is built from TRBV9 and TRBJ2-1; TRBD2 is a possible D gene (7 bases). V was shortened by 3 bases and J by 1 base, with 14 bases between the two germline ends. Germline V lookup: CDR1 SGDLS, CDR2 YYNGEE. This CDR3 spans 16 amino acids. The DNA for the CDR3 is TGTGCCAGCAGCGGTGGGGGGGGCACGTCCTACAATGAGCAGTTCTTC. As protein: CASSGGGGTSYNEQFF. The whole variable domain, remainder taken from reference TRBV9 and TRBJ2-1, is DSGVTQTPKHLITATGQRVTLRCSPRSGDLSVYWYQQSLDQGLQFLIQYYNGEERAKGNILERFSAQQFPDLHSELNLSSLELGDSALYFCASSGGGGTSYNEQFFGPGTRLTVL.

This clone came up a few times. The chain carries TRBV5-5 and TRBJ2-3; a weak D match, TRBD1 (6 bases). Per the germline V gene, CDR1 is SGHKS and CDR2 is YYEKEE (reference sequence). The CDR3 is made up of 15 amino acids. The germline V and J ends were trimmed by 0 bases and 2 bases, with 10 bases remaining between them. The CDR3 sequence is CASSLEAGDTDTQYF. DNA for the CDR3: TGTGCCAGCAGCTTGGAAGCAGGGGACACAGATACGCAGTATTTT. Full variable domain (missing parts from reference TRBV5-5 and TRBJ2-3): DAGVTQSPTHLIKTRGQQVTLRCSPISGHKSVSWYQQVLGQGPQFIFQYYEKEERGRGNFPDRFSARQFPNYSSELNVNALLLGDSALYLCASSLEAGDTDTQYFGPGTRLTVL.

J is TRBJ1-1 and V is TRBV13, with D possibly being TRBD1 (6 bases). Germline V gene sequence: CDR1 PRHDT, CDR2 FYEKMQ (reference sequence). The germline V and J ends were trimmed by 2 bases and 0 bases, with 13 bases remaining between them. CDR3 size: 16 residues. DNA for the CDR3: TGTGCCAGCAGCTTAAAGGGGGTAGACATGAACACTGAAGCTTTCTTT. It specifies CASSLKGVDMNTEAFF.

This chain connects TRBV6-4 to TRBJ1-2; maybe TRBD1 (5 bases). V gave up 3 bases and J gave up 4 bases, with 6 bases separating them. CDR3 length: 12 amino acids. CDR1 is MRHNA, CDR2 SNTAGT, per germline. In DNA form, the CDR3 reads TGTGCCAGCAGTGATGGGGCCTATGGCTACACCTTC. Translating gives CASSDGAYGYTF.

The chain has TRBV5-6 and TRBJ1-2, with 10 bases lining up with TRBD1. The CDR3 sequence is 15 residues long. V trimming: 2 bases; J trimming: 7 bases; junction bases outside the gene matches: 8. Germline CDR1 reads SGHDT; CDR2 reads YYEEEE. The CDR3 DNA reads TGTGCCAGCAGCTTCCTATCGACAGGGGGCTCTGGCTACACCTTC. It encodes CASSFLSTGGSGYTF. The full variable domain, in which reference TRBV5-6 and TRBJ1-2 provide the parts outside the CDR3, is DAGVTQSPTHLIKTRGQQVTLRCSPKSGHDTVSWYQQALGQGPQFIFQYYEEEERQRGNFPDRFSGHQFPNYSSELNVNALLLGDSALYLCASSFLSTGGSGYTFGSGTRLTVV.

V gene TRBV29-1 combines with J gene TRBJ2-4; 12 positions match TRBD2. The trim removed 1 base at V and 3 bases at J, leaving 4 bases unmatched. The length of the CDR3 is 16 residues. CDR1 is SQVTM and CDR2 is ANQGSEA in the germline V gene. This chain's CDR3 is CSVEGLAGAGKNIQYF. CDR3 DNA: TGCAGCGTTGAAGGACTAGCGGGAGCAGGCAAAAACATTCAGTACTTC.

The chain carries TRBV15 and TRBJ2-7, with D perhaps TRBD2 (5 bases). V lost 0 bases to trimming and J lost 3 bases, with 18 bases between them. This CDR3 has 17 residues. Germline loops: CDR1 LNHNV, CDR2 YYDKDF (reference sequence). CDR3 DNA sequence: TGTGCCACCAGCAGAGACCCACTACTGTATGGGAGCTACGAGCAGTACTTC. It yields the protein CATSRDPLLYGSYEQYF.

CDR3 nucleotide sequence: TGTGCCAGCAGCCTTGGTTCCCGCCGGGAGACCCAGTACTTC. This translates into CASSLGSRRETQYF. The genes are TRBV5-6 and TRBJ2-5; D gene ambiguous. CDR3 length equals 14 residues. Trimming removed 4 bases at V and 5 bases at J, with 15 bases between. Germline loops: CDR1 SGHDT, CDR2 YYEEEE.

This chain links TRBV18 with TRBJ2-1, with TRBD2 matching over 12 bases. This CDR3 has 15 residues. V was pared by 8 bases and J by 8 bases, with 10 bases of the junction left unmatched. Germline CDR1 KGHSH, CDR2 LQKENI. Here the CDR3 DNA reads TGTGCCAGCACTATAACTAGCGGGGGGTCCGATGAGCAGTTCTTC. The encoded protein is CASTITSGGSDEQFF.